This TCR beta chain originates from a study of tissue T cells after allogeneic stem cell transplantation. Survey-depth TCRbeta CDR3 sequencing reported V/J genes and productive frequencies. Only in-frame clones appear in the TCRdb table, and some are missing; sequencing was by immunoSEQ multiplex PCR. The sample holds approximately 22,000 clones, 72% seen once. A word on this clone: Its antigen is as yet unknown. Mouse germline and gene names are used. Read sequence stops 1 residue before the CDR3 end, and the germline J gene provides the missing end.

This CDR3 has 12 residues. Looked up from germline, CDR1 is GKSSPN and CDR2 is SITVG. The germline V and J ends were trimmed by 0 bases and 4 bases, with 6 bases remaining between them. Notes on the study in general: Across patients, clones rarely overlapped, yet motif clusters were shared tissue-specifically. Anatomically similar tissues had similar TCR repertoires within each patient. The patient cohort was small and clinically heterogeneous, with limited sampling depth.

The chain links TRBV31 to TRBJ1-1, with D perhaps TRBD1 (5 bases). This receptor was taken from a female BALB/c mouse in good health. For the strain, the MHC haplotype given is H2-d. The sample was spleen. The CDR3 DNA, read in part, is TGTGCCTGGAGTCTGAGGGGCACAGAAGTCTTC. As protein: CAWSLRGTEVF. The full CDR3 is CAWSLRGTEVFF.